The 21 T cell receptor beta chains below come from one sample, sequenced in a study of cytomegalovirus exposure and HLA in healthy donors. The PCR made use of 60 Vbeta and 13 Jbeta primers. Some clones are missing from TCRdb's copy, which holds only in-frame ones; the method was immunoSEQ multiplex PCR. Here the sample spans about 130,000 clones, about 66% being singletons. The sequencing input was PBMCs. The receptors here all came from a human donor in good health.

V gene TRBV4-3 combines with J gene TRBJ2-1, with 11 bases fitting TRBD2. V dropped 4 bases and J dropped 9; count of bases not matched to a gene: 14. Germline V gene sequence: CDR1 LGHNA, CDR2 YSLEER. The CDR3 is made up of 17 amino acids. The CDR3 here is CASSPLKIAGGPGEQFF. The CDR3, as DNA: TGCGCCAGCAGCCCACTAAAAATAGCGGGAGGGCCGGGTGAGCAGTTCTTC.

The chain is built from TRBV7-9 and TRBJ1-5; unclear D gene. The CDR3 runs 14 residues. The germline V and J ends were trimmed by 3 bases and 5 bases, with 11 bases remaining between them. Germline V gives CDR1 SEHNR, CDR2 FQNEAQ (reference sequence). The CDR3 is CASSLGREDQPQHF. The DNA of the CDR3 is TGTGCCAGCAGCTTGGGGAGGGAGGATCAGCCCCAGCATTTT.

V gene TRBV6-7 combines with J gene TRBJ1-5; the D is unclear. TRBV6-7 is an ORF, with its function uncertain. The CDR3 is 12 residues long. Trimming left V 5 bases short and J 7 bases short, with 9 bases between. The CDR3: CASSTGGQPQHF. For the CDR3, the DNA is TGTGCCAGCAGTACGGGTGGGCAGCCCCAGCATTTT.

The chain has TRBV5-6 and TRBJ2-7; possible D gene TRBD1, 6 bases. CDR1 and CDR2 (germline): SGHDT, YYEEEE. Trimming shortened V by 1 base and J by 8 bases, and 16 bases separated the two germline ends. This CDR3 contains 14 residues. The CDR3 sequence is CASSLRGHGVQQYF. CDR3 coding DNA: TGTGCCAGCAGCTTGAGGGGACATGGGGTACAGCAGTACTTC.

CDR3 DNA sequence: TGTGCCAGCAGCGTGCTAGGGGACGAGCAGTACTTC. This encodes CASSVLGDEQYF. The chain couples TRBV7-8 to TRBJ2-7, with D perhaps TRBD1 (5 bases). CDR1 and CDR2 from the germline V gene are SGHVS and FQNEAQ. V was pared by 5 bases and J by 5 bases, with 10 bases between. The CDR3 consists of 12 residues.

V gene TRBV6-1 combines with J gene TRBJ1-5; possibly TRBD1 for D (5 bases). V lost 6 bases and J 5 bases, leaving 17 bases between the germline ends. In germline, CDR1 is MNHNS, CDR2 SASEGT. The CDR3 covers 15 residues. CDR3 DNA: TGTGCCAGCAGAGGGGTGGGGCCAGTAGATCAGCCCCAGCATTTT. This sequence encodes CASRGVGPVDQPQHF.

The chain combines TRBV15 with TRBJ1-2; 9 bases align to TRBD1. The germline V gene encodes CDR1 LNHNV and CDR2 YYDKDF (reference sequence). This CDR3 comprises 16 residues. V shed 5 bases and J 7 bases; nucleotides not matched to a gene: 14. The CDR3 here is CATSFSTGGAGTGYTF. CDR3 sequence (DNA): TGTGCCACCAGCTTCTCGACAGGGGGGGCTGGAACTGGCTACACCTTC.

This chain uses TRBV7-8 with TRBJ1-2; 9 bases line up with TRBD1. With V trimmed by 1 base and J by 3 bases, 3 bases remained unmatched. This CDR3 is 15 amino acids long. The germline gives CDR1 SGHVS, CDR2 FQNEAQ. CDR3 residues: CASSLDRQGDYGYTF. In nucleotides, the CDR3 is TGTGCCAGCAGCTTAGATAGACAGGGGGACTATGGCTACACCTTC.

In regard to this clone: The same CDR3 arises from other DNA sequences in this sample as well. This sequence joins TRBV5-4 and TRBJ2-7, with 7 bases that match TRBD2. The CDR3 consists of 16 residues. J was trimmed by 3 bases and V by 5 bases; bases with no gene match: 14. CDR1 and CDR2 from the germline V gene are SGHNT and YYREEE (reference sequence). The CDR3 sequence: CASSSTRDYLVYEQYF. CDR3 bases: TGTGCCAGCAGTTCTACCCGGGACTACCTTGTCTACGAGCAGTACTTC.

The CDR3 bases are TGTGCCAGCAGCCCACGGGATCTCAACTCTATATTCACCGGGGAGCTGTTTTTT. Its protein product is CASSPRDLNSIFTGELFF. V usage is TRBV9 and J usage is TRBJ2-2, with D possibly being TRBD2 (5 bases). V was clipped by 4 bases and J by 4 bases, with 23 bases between them. Germline values: CDR1 SGDLS, CDR2 YYNGEE. The CDR3 has 18 amino acids.

The chain combines TRBV5-1 with TRBJ1-1, with TRBD1 as a possible D gene (5 bases). CDR1 and CDR2 from the germline V gene are SGHRS and YFSETQ. The ends were cut back, 4 bases at V and 2 bases at J, with 15 bases in the middle. The CDR3 sequence is 15 residues long. The CDR3 spells CASSPTPTANTEAFF. The CDR3 DNA reads as TGCGCCAGCAGCCCTACCCCGACAGCCAACACTGAAGCTTTCTTT.

The chain is built from TRBV19 and TRBJ2-1; the D gene is possibly TRBD1 (6 bases). The germline gives CDR1 LNHDA, CDR2 SQIVND (reference sequence). With 5 bases removed from V and 3 bases from J, the gap between germline ends came to 11 bases. The CDR3 sequence is 14 residues long. CDR3 loop: CASSRDKRYNEQFF. Written as DNA, the CDR3 is TGTGCCAGTAGTCGGGACAAACGCTACAATGAGCAGTTCTTC.

This clone was seen only a few times. The chain is built from TRBV18 and TRBJ1-6, with TRBD1 identical over 9 bases. Losses at the gene ends were 2 bases for V and 8 bases for J; bases not matched to a gene: 4. Germline CDR1 and CDR2: KGHSH and LQKENI. The CDR3 length is 15 residues. CDR3 in DNA: TGTGCCAGCTCACCAAGGACAGGGGTCGATTCACCCCTCCACTTT. This sequence encodes CASSPRTGVDSPLHF.

This rearrangement joins TRBV10-3 to TRBJ2-2, with a possible D match to TRBD1 (6 bases). The germline CDR1 and CDR2 sequences are ENHRY and SYGVKD. The CDR3 sequence is 20 residues long. V dropped 4 bases and J dropped 5 bases, with 29 bases sitting between them. The CDR3 is CAISGLTGNQTTRQTGELFF. CDR3 DNA sequence: TGTGCCATCAGTGGACTAACAGGGAACCAAACGACCAGACAGACCGGGGAGCTGTTTTTT.

The chain links TRBV18 to TRBJ2-7; TRBD2 agrees at 9 bases. The CDR3 runs to 15 residues. Germline lookup yields CDR1 KGHSH and CDR2 LQKENI. V lost 3 bases and J lost 2; bases outside the gene matches: 5. The DNA of the CDR3 is TGTGCCAGCTCACCCCCGGGACTAGCCCCCTACGAGCAGTACTTC. This encodes CASSPPGLAPYEQYF.

This clone showed up just a few times. The rearrangement joins TRBV5-1 to TRBJ1-2; unclear D gene. Trimming shortened V by 0 bases and J by 6 bases, and 12 bases separated the two germline ends. Germline CDR1 and CDR2: SGHRS and YFSETQ. This CDR3 is built from 14 residues. CDR3 residues: CASSLAGYVDGYTF. The CDR3 DNA sequence: TGCGCCAGCAGCTTGGCGGGGTACGTCGATGGCTACACCTTC.

V gene TRBV7-6 combines with J gene TRBJ1-1, with D uncertain. The CDR3 sequence is 15 residues long. The V gene lost 2 bases and the J gene lost 0 bases, with 10 bases spanning the gap. In germline, CDR1 is SGHVS, CDR2 FNYEAQ. The CDR3 DNA reads as TGTGCCAGCAGCTTATATCCAGTCATGAACACTGAAGCTTTCTTT. Translated: CASSLYPVMNTEAFF.

CDR3 coding DNA: TGTGCCAGCAGTGCCGGTCAGGGGGCTGGTGAGCAGTACTTC. This translates into CASSAGQGAGEQYF. The V call is TRBV6-1, the J call TRBJ2-7; 8 nucleotides line up with TRBD1. V was clipped by 4 bases and J by 7 bases; unmatched bases: 9. Germline CDR1 is MNHNS and CDR2 is SASEGT. The length of the CDR3 is 14 residues.

This chain links TRBV7-3 with TRBJ2-2; 9 nucleotides align to TRBD2. Germline assignment: CDR1 SGHTA and CDR2 FQGTGA. V was pared by 2 bases and J by 9 bases, with 4 bases of the junction left unmatched. The CDR3 is 14 residues long. The CDR3 DNA follows: TGTGCCAGCAGCTTAGCGGGAGGGCGAAGGGAGCTGTTTTTT. It encodes CASSLAGGRRELFF.

V gene TRBV4-1 combines with J gene TRBJ2-5, with TRBD2 matching over 12 bases. This CDR3 has 18 amino acids. Germline values: CDR1 MGHRA, CDR2 YSYEKL. Germline trimming cut 3 bases from V and 5 bases from J; bases unmatched to any gene: 13. The CDR3 sequence: CASSHGRPLAGGRETQYF. In DNA form, the CDR3 reads TGCGCCAGCAGCCATGGCCGCCCGCTAGCGGGAGGGCGGGAGACCCAGTACTTC.

The gene calls are TRBV4-3 and TRBJ2-3; TRBD2 matches at 9 bases. The germline V gene encodes CDR1 LGHNA and CDR2 YSLEER. This CDR3 comprises 19 residues. With V trimmed by 0 bases and J by 0 bases, 10 bases remained unmatched. CDR3 region: CASSQDWVAGVSSTDTQYF. In nucleotides, the CDR3 is TGCGCCAGCAGCCAAGATTGGGTAGCGGGAGTATCTAGCACAGATACGCAGTATTTT.